Following are 6 T cell receptor beta chains from one sample sequenced in a study of cytomegalovirus exposure and HLA in healthy donors. The PCR employed 60 Vbeta primers together with 13 Jbeta primers. Data came from immunoSEQ multiplex PCR; TCRdb stores just in-frame clones and leaves some out. Of about 98,000 clones listed, around 72% are singletons. The sequencing input was PBMCs. These receptors originate from a male donor in good health and CMV-seronegative.

The chain couples TRBV28 to TRBJ2-1; 11 bases fit TRBD2. The CDR3 is made up of 15 amino acids. The V gene end was trimmed by 3 bases and the J gene end by 7 bases; junction bases not matched to a gene: 5. CDR1 MDHEN and CDR2 SYDVKM come from the germline V gene. CDR3 residues: CASSLILAGGNEQFF. CDR3 nucleotides: TGTGCCAGCAGTTTGATCTTAGCGGGAGGGAATGAGCAGTTCTTC.

This chain links TRBV30 with TRBJ1-1; TRBD1 matches 7 bases. Germline CDR1 reads GTSNPN; CDR2 reads SVGIG (reference sequence). CDR3 length: 12 amino acids. J gave up 4 bases and V 3 bases, and 2 bases lay outside the gene matches. Here the CDR3 DNA reads TGTGCCTGGAGCAGGGGGATCACTGAAGCTTTCTTT. Translation gives CAWSRGITEAFF.

This chain links TRBV28 with TRBJ2-7; 7 nucleotides agree with TRBD1. With V trimmed by 4 bases and J by 3 bases, 15 bases remained unmatched. The CDR3 runs 17 residues. Germline-derived CDR1 and CDR2 are MDHEN and SYDVKM. CDR3 loop: CASSSTSTGWGIYEQYF. CDR3 nucleotides: TGTGCCAGCAGTTCAACATCGACAGGGTGGGGCATCTACGAGCAGTACTTC.

The count of this clone is one. The chain employs TRBV7-9 and TRBJ2-4, with 9 nucleotides matching TRBD2. V was clipped by 5 bases and J by 11 bases; unmatched bases: 13. This CDR3 is 15 amino acids long. The germline gives CDR1 SEHNR, CDR2 FQNEAQ (reference sequence). The CDR3 DNA sequence: TGTGCCAGCAGCGTAGAACCGGGACTAGCCTCCCTTCAGTACTTC. This encodes CASSVEPGLASLQYF.

This chain joins TRBV29-1 and TRBJ2-3; 7 positions agree with TRBD1. From germline, CDR1 is SQVTM and CDR2 ANQGSEA. The CDR3 totals 13 residues. V lost 7 bases, J lost 4 bases, and 8 bases stayed unmatched. CDR3: CSDRQGGSDTQYF. As DNA, the CDR3 is TGCAGCGATCGACAGGGTGGATCAGATACGCAGTATTTT.

The CDR3 sequence is CASSFKTGKDTEAFF. CDR3 coding DNA: TGTGCCAGCAGTTTCAAGACAGGGAAAGACACTGAAGCTTTCTTT. The J gene is TRBJ1-1, the V gene TRBV27, with 7 nucleotides matching TRBD1. After removal of 3 bases from V and 3 bases from J, the junction contained 7 bases not matched to a gene. This CDR3 has 15 residues. Per the germline V gene, CDR1 is MNHEY and CDR2 is SMNVEV (reference sequence).